These 15 T cell receptor beta chains came from one sample sequenced in a study of blood T cell repertoires in COVID-19. Produced via immunoSEQ multiplex PCR; TCRdb's table is partial and in-frame only. In the table there are about 160,000 clones, 70% to 85% of which are singletons. Sequenced: peripheral blood. The receptor set was obtained from a woman aged 35 to 49 with COVID-19, enrolled during active disease.

This clone has only a few counts. The rearrangement joins TRBV15 to TRBJ1-2; D gene ambiguous. Germline V lookup: CDR1 LNHNV, CDR2 YYDKDF (reference sequence). With 3 bases removed from V and 1 base from J, the gap between germline ends came to 12 bases. This CDR3 comprises 15 residues. Here the CDR3 reads CATSSGNRINYGYTF. The DNA for the CDR3 is TGTGCCACCAGCAGCGGGAACAGAATTAACTATGGCTACACCTTC.

This clone occurred many times. This chain links TRBV5-6 with TRBJ1-1; tentative D call: TRBD1 (5 bases). The CDR3 has 15 residues. The germline V gene has CDR1 SGHDT and CDR2 YYEEEE. V was pared by 2 bases and J by 2 bases, with 13 bases between. The DNA of the CDR3 is TGTGCCAGCAGCTTCGGGACTCGAAGTAACACTGAAGCTTTCTTT. Residues: CASSFGTRSNTEAFF.

There are a few counts of this clone. The CDR3 nucleotides are TGTGCCAGTAGAAGGCGGGGGATTTTCGATCAGCCCCAGCATTTT. Its translation: CASRRRGIFDQPQHF. This rearrangement joins TRBV19 to TRBJ1-5; perhaps TRBD1 as D (5 bases). The germline V gene has CDR1 LNHDA and CDR2 SQIVND (reference sequence). V was shortened by 6 bases and J by 5 bases, with 17 bases between the two germline ends. This CDR3 contains 15 residues. Full variable domain (missing parts from reference TRBV19 and TRBJ1-5): DGGITQSPKYLFRKEGQNVTLSCEQNLNHDAMYWYRQDPGQGLRLIYYSQIVNDFQKGDIAEGYSVSREKKESFPLTVTSAQKNPTAFYLCASRRRGIFDQPQHFGDGTRLSIL.

The chain employs TRBV11-2 and TRBJ2-7, with a possible D match to TRBD2 (6 bases). CDR1 is SGHAT and CDR2 is FQNNGV in the germline V gene. The CDR3 runs 12 residues. Trimming took off 5 bases at V and 9 bases at J, with 14 bases between the two ends. The CDR3 region is CASSRVPGVQYF. The CDR3 DNA reads as TGTGCCAGCAGCCGGGTCCCGGGAGTGCAGTACTTC.

V usage is TRBV11-2 and J usage is TRBJ2-4, with D perhaps matching TRBD2 (6 bases). V lost 3 bases, J lost 2 bases, and 8 bases lay in between. CDR3 size: 14 residues. Per germline, CDR1 SGHAT and CDR2 FQNNGV. CDR3 region: CASSLGGTKNIQYF. CDR3 nucleotide sequence: TGTGCCAGCAGCTTGGGGGGAACCAAAAACATTCAGTACTTC.

This sequence joins TRBV5-1 and TRBJ2-5; D is ambiguous. CDR3 length equals 13 residues. Trimming left V 6 bases short and J 5 bases short, with 14 bases between. Germline CDR1 SGHRS, CDR2 YFSETQ. CDR3 DNA sequence: TGCGCCAGCAAACCACTAAATTGGGAGACCCAGTACTTC. This codes for CASKPLNWETQYF.

This clone came up once. CDR3 sequence reads: CASSLGQPATNEKLFF. DNA for the CDR3: TGTGCCAGCTCACTGGGACAGCCGGCAACTAATGAAAAACTGTTTTTT. The V and J genes are TRBV18 and TRBJ1-4, with 7 bases matching TRBD1. V shed 4 bases and J 0 bases; nucleotides not matched to a gene: 5. CDR1 is KGHSH, CDR2 LQKENI, per germline. CDR3 length equals 16 residues.

This chain links TRBV10-3 with TRBJ1-4, with TRBD1 matching over 9 bases. This CDR3 contains 15 residues. CDR1 ENHRY and CDR2 SYGVKD come from the germline V gene. J lost 2 bases, V lost 4 bases, and 2 bases had no gene match. The CDR3 loop is CAISGTGATNEKLFF. For the CDR3, the DNA is TGTGCCATCAGTGGGACAGGGGCCACTAATGAAAAACTGTTTTTT.

This clone occurred many times. The V call is TRBV6-1, the J call TRBJ1-5; D is unresolved. V was shortened by 2 bases and J by 3 bases, with 14 bases between the two germline ends. The germline CDR1 and CDR2 sequences are MNHNS and SASEGT. CDR3 length: 16 amino acids. The CDR3 DNA reads TGTGCCAGCAGTGAACGCAGTGAGGGCAACAATCAGCCCCAGCATTTT. Translation: CASSERSEGNNQPQHF.

V is TRBV4-1 and J is TRBJ2-3, with 7 nucleotides matching TRBD2. V dropped 1 base and J dropped 0; count of bases not matched to a gene: 1. The V gene's germline CDR1 is MGHRA and CDR2 YSYEKL. The CDR3 is made up of 15 amino acids. CDR3 residues: CASSQVSGSTDTQYF. CDR3 nucleotides: TGCGCCAGCAGCCAAGTTAGCGGGAGCACAGATACGCAGTATTTT.

J is TRBJ1-5 and V is TRBV28, with a weak D call TRBD1 (5 bases). CDR3 length: 14 amino acids. Trimming removed 5 bases at V and 7 bases at J, with 15 bases between. In germline, CDR1 is MDHEN, CDR2 SYDVKM. The CDR3 loop is CASSGGGFAQPQHF. DNA of the CDR3: TGTGCCAGCAGTGGGGGGGGGTTTGCCCAGCCCCAGCATTTT.

The chain employs TRBV15 and TRBJ2-5; tentatively, D is TRBD2 (7 bases). The germline V and J ends were trimmed by 3 bases and 7 bases, with 18 bases remaining between them. Germline lookup yields CDR1 LNHNV and CDR2 YYDKDF (reference sequence). The CDR3 has 15 amino acids. CDR3 loop: CATSRDWGAGVTQYF. DNA for the CDR3: TGTGCCACCAGCAGGGACTGGGGGGCGGGGGTGACCCAGTACTTC.

The genes are TRBV7-9 and TRBJ2-2, with TRBD2 identical over 10 bases. This CDR3 is 15 amino acids long. The germline gives CDR1 SEHNR, CDR2 FQNEAQ (reference sequence). The V segment lost 1 base and the J segment 9 bases; nucleotides outside the gene matches: 5. As DNA, the CDR3 is TGTGCCAGCAGCTTAGACGAGCGGGAGGGCCGGGAGCTGTTTTTT. Its protein product is CASSLDEREGRELFF.

J is TRBJ1-4 and V is TRBV11-2; the match to TRBD1 covers 9 bases. V shed 0 bases, J shed 5 bases, and the junction held 7 bases outside the gene matches. The CDR3 has 17 residues. The V gene's germline CDR1 is SGHAT and CDR2 FQNNGV. The CDR3 here is CASSLDWTGASNEKLFF. CDR3 DNA sequence: TGTGCCAGCAGCTTAGACTGGACAGGGGCCTCCAATGAAAAACTGTTTTTT.

The chain couples TRBV11-2 to TRBJ1-3; possibly TRBD1 for D (5 bases). V was shortened by 10 bases and J by 0 bases, with 13 bases between the two germline ends. The CDR3 is 14 residues long. Germline lookup yields CDR1 SGHAT and CDR2 FQNNGV. The chain's CDR3 is CATSTGYSGNTIYF. As DNA, the CDR3 is TGTGCCACTTCAACAGGATACTCTGGAAACACCATATATTTT.